This entry is about one T cell receptor beta chain. The antigen is not known. V gave up 7 bases and J gave up 5 bases; unmatched junction bases: 2. Per germline, CDR1 SNHLY and CDR2 FYNNEI. This CDR3 has 13 amino acids. Researchers ran the PCR with 60 Vbeta and 13 Jbeta primers. Sequencing used immunoSEQ multiplex PCR; TCRdb keeps in-frame clones, though not all of them. The sample holds 35,000 to 45,000 clones, about two thirds seen once. This sample is part of a study of cytomegalovirus exposure and HLA in healthy donors. Study-level background: Inside one of the first data releases sat roughly 80 million unique TCRs taken from HLA-typed donors.

Study findings and constraints: Later on, an analysis showed TCR association rates differing by HLA locus, with DRB1 the most and HLA-C the fewest. Immune exposure was documented only through CMV serostatus.

J is TRBJ1-5 and V is TRBV2; 10 nucleotides line up with TRBD1. This receptor was identified in a man in his sixties in good health and CMV-seropositive. Specimen: PBMCs. The chain's CDR3 is CASTGTGDQPQHF. The CDR3 nucleotides are TGTGCCAGCACCGGGACAGGGGATCAGCCCCAGCATTTT.